This is a list of T cell receptor beta chains from one sample in a study of T cell repertoires in cytomegalovirus infection. TCRdb reanalysed the reads using MiXCR and keeps one entry per CDR3 protein. Seen here are roughly 110,000 distinct CDR3 sequences, over 9.5% observed once, and the top ten hold roughly 29%. These receptors have no known antigen. The sample taken for sequencing was PBMCs, sequenced either directly or after in vitro stimulation (not recorded which). The source is a human donor in good health (CMV status not recorded). Some clones in this sample may be carry-over from other donors' samples. Each CDR3 is given with its conserved first and last residue. Fields, in order: J gene, D gene, V gene, CDR3 length, clone size, CDR3 protein, CDR3 DNA. The D gene is left open where the match is weak. Expanded clones are given a class, and other clones once, few, many or no size at all.

TRBJ1-5	-	TRBV12-3/TRBV12-4	15	-	CASSKSDDSNQPQHF	TGTGCCAGCAGCAAGTCGGATGATAGCAATCAGCCCCAGCATTTT
TRBJ2-1	-	TRBV19	15	-	CASSIGDSSGNEQFF	TGTGCCAGTAGTATAGGCGACAGTAGCGGCAATGAGCAGTTCTTC
TRBJ1-1	-	TRBV7-9	14	many	CASSSGRANTEAFF	TGTGCCAGCAGCTCGGGACGTGCTAACACTGAAGCTTTCTTT
TRBJ1-1	-	TRBV7-2	15	many	CASSFTDRRRTEAFF	TGTGCCAGCAGCTTTACCGACAGGCGCCGCACTGAAGCTTTCTTT
TRBJ1-3	-	TRBV10-3	13	few	CAIEDGPGDTIYF	TGTGCCATTGAGGACGGGCCCGGGGACACCATATATTTT
TRBJ1-5	-	TRBV28	12	many	CASSARNQPQHF	TGTGCCAGCAGCGCACGTAATCAGCCCCAGCATTTT
TRBJ2-7	-	TRBV28	15	few	CASSLRGWAGYEQYF	TGTGCCAGCAGTTTAAGGGGTTGGGCAGGCTACGAGCAGTACTTC
TRBJ1-1	-	TRBV10-3	13	-	CAISVGFNTEAFF	TGTGCCATCAGTGTGGGTTTTAACACTGAAGCTTTCTTT
TRBJ1-3	-	TRBV10-2	15	-	CASHPLVNSGNTIYF	TGCGCCAGCCACCCATTGGTCAACTCTGGAAACACCATATATTTT
TRBJ2-1	-	TRBV7-2	18	many	CASSLLVPGPVIYNEQFF	TGTGCCAGCAGCTTACTGGTACCGGGCCCAGTTATCTACAATGAGCAGTTCTTC
TRBJ2-1	TRBD2	TRBV19	12	few	CASSDLAGGGFF	TGTGCCAGCTCGGACTTAGCGGGAGGTGGATTCTTC
TRBJ2-7	-	TRBV7-2	15	-	CASSLVADAPYEQYF	TGTGCCAGCAGCTTAGTTGCGGACGCCCCCTACGAGCAGTACTTC
TRBJ1-2	-	TRBV28	11	few	CASSLFRSSTF	TGTGCCAGCAGTTTATTTCGTTCTTCCACCTTC
TRBJ1-1	-	TRBV11-1	14	many	CASSLQQVTPEAFF	TGTGCCAGCAGCTTACAACAGGTGACCCCTGAAGCTTTCTTT